The TCR beta chain under discussion was sequenced for a study of cytomegalovirus exposure and HLA in healthy donors (dated by TCRdb to about 2017). With regard to the full study: An earlier analysis of roughly 500 of the donors reported approximately 290 Gb of sequence data and 117 million unique TCR beta sequences from roughly 180 million T cells. Approximately 300 gigabases of sequencing data and around 87 million unique TCR sequences were included in an early release covering several hundred HLA-typed donors. Of the roughly 400 genotyped donors, over 65% fell in the genetic ancestry cluster associated with self-reported Caucasian donors. The study was designed to test whether signatures of past pathogen exposure could be identified by cataloging public T cell receptors. The study profiled the T cell repertoires of hundreds of subjects by immunosequencing and related them to cytomegalovirus serostatus. Besides the first cohort of around 700 subjects, a separate validation cohort made up of 120 different subjects was used. High-throughput TCR immunosequencing, statistical association of individual TCRs with disease status, and machine learning were combined to predict cytomegalovirus infection status. A later analysis re-examined previously published TCR beta repertoires from just over 650 donors and added high-resolution HLA genotyping to investigate patterns of TCR occurrence. In the later analysis, no new phenotypic data were used to find candidate immune exposures; instead, reliance was placed on TCR beta sequences and their occurrence across donors. An earlier analysis of more than 450 of the donors used high-throughput TCR beta sequencing to judge whether each TCR beta V gene segment behaved as functional or pseudogenic. Donor age, sex, ethnicity and CMV serostatus were compiled together with the repertoire data. A later genetic analysis used genome-wide SNP genotypes for 398 of the 666 donors, treating that subset as a discovery cohort. All discovery cohort repertoires had been generated on a single sequencing platform. HLA typing included class I and class II loci at four-digit resolution. The number of donors typed differed by locus, with about 629-630 for A, B, C, DRB1 and DQB1, roughly 520 for DQA1, under 610 for DPA1, and roughly 450 for DPB1. Roughly five DR-DQ haplotypes were handled as single units for association and clustering, since linkage in the cohort was strong. Among some 400 genotyped donors of the cohort, an average of roughly 240,000 unique TCR beta nucleotide sequences were sequenced per donor, roughly 18% of them non-productive.

Cut back by 3 bases and 4 bases, the V and J ends lie 12 bases apart. From a lookup of the germline V gene, CDR1 and CDR2 are MGHRA and YSYEKL. From the cysteine up to the phenylalanine, the CDR3 has a length of 14 residues. Only the CDR3 part of the read is kept: 42 bases, read in frame from the first base. A note on this clone: Its binding antigen is unknown.

Overall study outcomes, separate from this receptor: An association between a missense DCLRE1C variant and V-gene and J-gene trimming of TCR beta chains was found in a later genetic analysis and replicated in an independent cohort. In a later analysis, the rate of TCR association differed among HLA loci, with DRB1 alleles having the most associated TCRs and HLA-C alleles having the fewest. In a later genetic analysis, fewer N-insertions in productive TCRs were reported among donors in an Asian-associated ancestry cluster than the roughly 700-donor mean. In an earlier analysis of approximately 590 of the donors, most TCR beta V segments were observed in productive rearrangements about 87% or about 30% of the time, broadly matching IMGT annotations. Cytomegalovirus status was reported to be diagnosed by the classifier with high specificity and sensitivity in both the original and validation cohorts. Several of the top co-occurrence clusters appeared to be linked to parvovirus B19, influenza, CMV and Epstein-Barr virus, according to a later analysis. This cohort had only TCR beta chains sequenced, and the lack of alpha or paired-chain data limited which features could be detected. Because HLA typing was missing for some donors at each locus, association tests included only the typed subset. Roughly uniform sequencing depth across donors was assumed in presence/absence analyses, although this assumption may not hold. In a later analysis, most CMV-associated TCR beta chains were found to appear HLA-restricted, with HLA associations seemingly driven largely by CMV exposure. A cluster of highly shared sequence variants was judged likely to be a technical artifact of the sequencing pipeline. Most TCR sequences were observed very rarely across donors, whereas some public TCRs were present in many individuals. The only immune exposure information available for the cohort was CMV serostatus. It was suggested by the authors that the approach could potentially be generalized to other disease states and immunological phenotypes. A further reported finding was that TCR beta sequences accurately predicted the HLA-A and HLA-B alleles for most subjects in the first cohort. Three of the identified cytomegalovirus-associated TCR beta chains were confirmed in vitro to be specific for cytomegalovirus antigens. Over 15 rarely observed V segments, including chromosome 9 orphons, were excluded from the earlier analysis of almost 600 of the donors because counts were too low. Strong co-occurrence of HLA alleles, especially DR and DQ, made assigning TCR associations to individual alleles difficult. Correlated functional status among segregating V segments might reflect linkage disequilibrium, but an unknown experimental factor could not be ruled out. At a false discovery rate of 0.05, a later analysis linked under 20,000 TCR beta sequences to specific HLA alleles. In the study, 164 TCR beta chains were listed as associated with cytomegalovirus. Because the 87-base-pair reads could not distinguish some IMGT-functional V segments, including TRBV6-2 and TRBV6-3, those segments were excluded. In a later analysis, HLA-associated TCR beta chains were found to be more clonally expanded and to have lower generation probabilities than equally common non-associated chains.

The cohort consisted of 600 or so healthy bone marrow donors. At the time of sampling, every cohort member was nominally healthy, though immune exposures that went unrecorded were likely present. The donor tested CMV seropositive, placing the donor among the roughly 300 seropositive members of the cohort. Every donor gave a peripheral blood sample, and the peripheral blood mononuclear cells from that sample were used for TCR beta sequencing. The Qiagen DNeasy Blood Extraction Kit was used to extract genomic DNA from the blood cell samples. Libraries were prepared through the immunoSEQ multiplex PCR assay. For the multiplex PCR, a mixture combining 60 forward primers for TCR Vbeta segments and 13 reverse primers for TCR Jbeta segments was used. Amplification of the CDR3 region of rearranged TCR beta genes was performed with a multiplex PCR assay on genomic DNA. The amplified TCR beta libraries were sequenced on the Illumina HiSeq System as 87-base-pair reads. The study's own analysis went as follows. In a later analysis, 80 million or so unique TCR beta chains were counted across the roughly 670 repertoires, and approximately 11 million of these chains were shared by at least two donors. To remove PCR and sequencing errors, raw reads were error-corrected and collapsed into unique sequences using a nearest-neighbor algorithm that merged closely related sequences. Alignment of CDR3 sequences to IMGT reference sequences was used to assign V, D and J gene segments. Each retained sequence needed at least a six-nucleotide match to both a V gene segment and a J gene segment. A rearrangement was called productive if the CDR3 had no stop codons and remained in frame with V and J, and every other rearrangement was called non-productive. Following IMGT convention, CDR3 was defined as the stretch from the second conserved V-encoded cysteine to the conserved J-encoded phenylalanine. The earlier analysis of 500 to 650 of the donors excluded any sequence lacking an unambiguous match to a single V gene segment. An earlier analysis of a few hundred of the donors classified V segments as functional when productive rearrangements were above 56.7% and as segregating when the standard deviation between donors was above 5%. A statistical classification framework was developed to diagnose cytomegalovirus status using the catalog of TCR beta chain sequences. V and J gene assignment, in a later analysis, came from comparing TCR nucleotide sequences with IMGT/GENE-DB human TR gene sequences. In a later analysis, CDR3 sequences and most-parsimonious VDJ recombination scenarios were assigned using the TCRdist pipeline. In a later analysis, every TCR beta chain was defined by the combination of its CDR3 amino acid sequence and its V-gene family, and reads without a unique V-gene family were dropped. A later analysis removed 592 highly shared, low-generation-probability nucleotide sequences to deal with suspected cross-contamination and a sequencing artifact. In a later analysis, a clonal expansion index was calculated for each public chain from normalized within-repertoire ranks of inferred template counts. Generation probabilities in a later analysis came from a VDJ recombination model fitted to out-of-frame rearrangements, and those results were checked against IGoR. In a later analysis, TCR-TCR, TCR-HLA and TCR-CMV co-occurrence was scored with hypergeometric tests, and a repertoire-size bias correction was applied to TCR pairs. In a later analysis, false discovery rates were estimated by permuting HLA or CMV assignments 20 times. In a later analysis, co-occurring TCRs were grouped using DBSCAN, and TCRdist sequence similarity was added for clustering within HLA-allele-positive subsets. For co-occurrence clustering, repertoires with fewer than 30,000 or more than 120,000 public chains were excluded, along with five repertoires with anomalous nucleotide sharing. The table comes from immuneACCESS by way of TCRdb, which keeps in-frame sequences with V and J called. Part of the clones is missing from these tables; in studies checked, under half for an unresolved V gene and the rest for unknown reasons. The DNA gave D and trimming, while V, J and clone size come from that table. Per the sample table, the count is tens of thousands of clones. The leading ten clones occupy about a fifth of the sample.

This chain joins TRBV4-1 to TRBJ1-2; TRBD1 is a weak D gene call, 6 bases matching. The receptor's source is a man aged 55-75 years in good health and CMV-seropositive. The sample taken for sequencing was PBMCs. The DNA sequence follows: TGCGCCAGCAGCCACAAACAGGGAGTCTATGGCTACACCTTC. Its protein reads: CASSHKQGVYGYTF.